The sequence of this T cell receptor (beta chain) was determined in a study of cytomegalovirus exposure and HLA in healthy donors. Both 60 Vbeta primers and 13 Jbeta primers went into the PCR. Sequenced by immunoSEQ multiplex PCR; TCRdb stores in-frame clones only, minus some. Among about 150,000 clones listed, around 72% were seen once. About this clone itself: Its antigen remains unknown.

Trimming took 0 bases from V and 1 from J; bases not matched to a gene: 10. The CDR3 sequence is 18 residues long. The study's findings and limits: TCR beta chains associated with HLA were, in a later analysis, more clonally expanded than equally common others. Serostatus for CMV was the only available immune exposure information.

Sequenced material: PBMCs. J is TRBJ2-5 and V is TRBV23-1; 8 bases are shared with TRBD1. TRBV23-1 is an ORF; its function is uncertain. The clonotype originates from a woman aged 45-59 years in good health and CMV-seropositive. CDR3 coding DNA: TGCGCCAGCAGTCAATCCCGCCGGGACAGGAAGCTCCAAGAGACCCAGTACTTC. Amino acids: CASSQSRRDRKLQETQYF.